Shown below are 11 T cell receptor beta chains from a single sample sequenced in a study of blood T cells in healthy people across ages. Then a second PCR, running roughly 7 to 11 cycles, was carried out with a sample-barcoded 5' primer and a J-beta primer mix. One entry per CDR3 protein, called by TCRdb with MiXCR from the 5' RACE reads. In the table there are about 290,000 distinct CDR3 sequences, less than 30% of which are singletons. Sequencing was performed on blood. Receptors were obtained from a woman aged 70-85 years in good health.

Here the CDR3 DNA reads TGTGCCAGCAGCCAGAAAGGACCGATCAAAAACATTCAGTACTTC. Its protein product is CASSQKGPIKNIQYF. This sequence joins TRBV3-1 and TRBJ2-4; D is unclear. CDR1 LGHDT and CDR2 YNNKEL come from the germline V gene (reference sequence). V dropped 3 bases and J dropped 3 bases, with 12 bases sitting between them. There are 15 residues in the CDR3. The whole variable domain, filled in from reference TRBV3-1 and TRBJ2-4, reads DTAVSQTPKYLVTQMGNDKSIKCEQNLGHDTMYWYKQDSKKFLKIMFSYNNKELIINETVPNRFSPKSPDKAHLNLHINSLELGDSAVYFCASSQKGPIKNIQYFGAGTRLSVL.

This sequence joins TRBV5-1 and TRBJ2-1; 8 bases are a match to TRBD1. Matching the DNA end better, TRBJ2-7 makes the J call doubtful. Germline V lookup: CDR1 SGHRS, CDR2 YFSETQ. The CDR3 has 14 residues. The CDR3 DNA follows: TGCGCCAGCAGCTTGATGGCAGGGACAGGAGAGCAGTACTTC. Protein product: CASSLMAGTGEQYF.

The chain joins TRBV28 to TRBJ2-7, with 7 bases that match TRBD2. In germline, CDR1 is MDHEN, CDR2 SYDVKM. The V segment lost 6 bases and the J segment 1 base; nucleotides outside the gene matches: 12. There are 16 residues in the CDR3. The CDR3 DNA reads TGTGCCAGCAGAGCCCCAAGTCCAGCGGGGTCCTACGAGCAGTACTTC. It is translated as CASRAPSPAGSYEQYF. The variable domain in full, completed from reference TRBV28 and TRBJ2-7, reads DVKVTQSSRYLVKRTGEKVFLECVQDMDHENMFWYRQDPGLGLRLIYFSYDVKMKEKGDIPEGYSVSREKKERFSLILESASTNQTSMYLCASRAPSPAGSYEQYFGPGTRLTVT.

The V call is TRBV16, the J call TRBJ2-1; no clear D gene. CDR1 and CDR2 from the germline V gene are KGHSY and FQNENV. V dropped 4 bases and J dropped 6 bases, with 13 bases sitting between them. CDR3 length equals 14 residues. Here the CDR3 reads CASSRVLAGNEQFF. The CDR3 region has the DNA TGTGCCAGCAGCCGGGTATTAGCCGGCAATGAGCAGTTCTTC.

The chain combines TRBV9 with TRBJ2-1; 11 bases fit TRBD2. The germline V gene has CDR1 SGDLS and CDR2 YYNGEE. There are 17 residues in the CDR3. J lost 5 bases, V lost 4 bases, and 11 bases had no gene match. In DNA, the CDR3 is TGTGCCAGCAGCCCAGGGACTAGCGGATTTTTGGACAATGAGCAGTTCTTC. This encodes CASSPGTSGFLDNEQFF.

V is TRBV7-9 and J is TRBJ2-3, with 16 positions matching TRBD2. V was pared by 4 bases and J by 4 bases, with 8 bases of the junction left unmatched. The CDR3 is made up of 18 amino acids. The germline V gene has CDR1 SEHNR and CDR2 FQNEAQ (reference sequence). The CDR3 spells CASSSGTSGRARSDTQYF. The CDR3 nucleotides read TGTGCCAGCAGCTCCGGGACTAGCGGGAGGGCCCGATCAGATACGCAGTATTTT.

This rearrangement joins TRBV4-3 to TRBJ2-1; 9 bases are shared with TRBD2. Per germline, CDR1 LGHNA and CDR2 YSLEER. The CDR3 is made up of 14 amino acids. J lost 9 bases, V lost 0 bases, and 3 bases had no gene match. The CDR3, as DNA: TGCGCCAGCAGCCAAGAAGCGGGGGGCGGTGAGCAGTTCTTC. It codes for CASSQEAGGGEQFF.

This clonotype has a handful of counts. The CDR3 DNA sequence: TGCAGTGCTAGATGGGGACAGGGTGGAGTGGGCACTGAAGCTTTCTTT. The encoded protein is CSARWGQGGVGTEAFF. V gene TRBV20-1 combines with J gene TRBJ1-1, with TRBD1 matching 9 bases. From germline, CDR1 is DFQATT and CDR2 SNEGSKA (reference sequence). CDR3 length: 16 amino acids. The trim removed 2 bases at V and 4 bases at J, leaving 11 bases unmatched.

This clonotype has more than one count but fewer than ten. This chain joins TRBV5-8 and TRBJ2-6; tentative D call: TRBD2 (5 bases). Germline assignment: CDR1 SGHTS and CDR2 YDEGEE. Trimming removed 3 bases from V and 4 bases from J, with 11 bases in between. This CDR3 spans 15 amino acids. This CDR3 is CASSSRGSGANVLTF. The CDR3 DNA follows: TGTGCCAGCAGCTCACGAGGGTCCGGGGCCAACGTCCTGACTTTC. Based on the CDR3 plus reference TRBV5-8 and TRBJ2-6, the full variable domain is EAGVTQSPTHLIKTRGQQATLRCSPISGHTSVYWYQQALGLGLQFLLWYDEGEERNRGNFPPRFSGRQFPNYSSELNVNALELEDSALYLCASSSRGSGANVLTFGAGSRLTVL.

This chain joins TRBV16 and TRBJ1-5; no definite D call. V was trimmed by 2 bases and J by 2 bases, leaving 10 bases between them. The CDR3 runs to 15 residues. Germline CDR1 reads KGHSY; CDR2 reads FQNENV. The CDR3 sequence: CASSQRGYGNQPQHF. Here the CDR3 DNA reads TGTGCCAGCAGCCAACGGGGTTACGGCAATCAGCCCCAGCATTTT.

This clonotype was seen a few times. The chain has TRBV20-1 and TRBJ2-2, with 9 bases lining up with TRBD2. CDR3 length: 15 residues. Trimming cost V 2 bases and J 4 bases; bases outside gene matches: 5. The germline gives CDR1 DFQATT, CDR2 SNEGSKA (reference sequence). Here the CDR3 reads CSARLAGGSTGELFF. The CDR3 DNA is TGCAGTGCTAGATTGGCGGGAGGGTCCACCGGGGAGCTGTTTTTT.